This paragraph reports one T cell receptor beta chain. This record comes from a study of control samples from healthy donors and cancer patients. In germline, CDR1 is MNHEY, CDR2 SVGEGT. V lost 5 bases to trimming and J lost 8 bases, with 10 bases between them. The CDR3 has 12 amino acids. The protocol was immunoSEQ multiplex PCR, while the TCRdb copy is restricted to in-frame clones and leaves out a portion. The sample gives 70,000 to 80,000 clones, roughly 90% of which show up once; roughly a tenth is in the top ten. This chain uses TRBV6-2 or TRBV6-3 with TRBJ1-3; the D is unclear. The source of this sequence is a woman aged 50 to 60 with colorectal cancer. Source material: PBMCs. This CDR3 reads CASSSIGDTIYF. In DNA form, the CDR3 reads TGTGCCAGCAGTAGCATCGGCGACACCATATATTTT.